This entry is about one T cell receptor (beta chain). No antigen is known for it. The source of the sample is a study of OX40 agonist ivuxolimab in advanced cancers. The overall study: Of mixed ages from about 20 to 85 and averaging approximately 60 years, the group was approximately 84% male.

Blood samples were obtained at baseline, cycle 4 day 1, and cycle 7 day 1. Findings and caveats of the study: At 0.1 to 3.0 mg/kg, CD4+ and CD8+ blood T cells expanded clonally by week 6.

This CDR3 has 15 amino acids. Deletions cut 5 bases from V and 0 bases from J, with 11 bases between. Germline assignment: CDR1 SGHTA and CDR2 FQGNSA. Method: immunoSEQ multiplex PCR; TCRdb's copy keeps in-frame clones and lacks some. The data contain about 21,000 clones, 83% of them singletons. This specimen was CD4+ or CD8+ T cells sorted from blood, taken in a trial of the OX40 agonist ivuxolimab. The clonotype originates from an adult with an advanced solid tumor such as melanoma, head and neck, liver or kidney cancer. The chain combines TRBV7-2 with TRBJ2-4; D perhaps matches TRBD1 (6 bases). This CDR3 is CASSHGTQAKNIQYF. CDR3 DNA: TGTGCCAGCAGCCACGGGACACAAGCCAAAAACATTCAGTACTTC.